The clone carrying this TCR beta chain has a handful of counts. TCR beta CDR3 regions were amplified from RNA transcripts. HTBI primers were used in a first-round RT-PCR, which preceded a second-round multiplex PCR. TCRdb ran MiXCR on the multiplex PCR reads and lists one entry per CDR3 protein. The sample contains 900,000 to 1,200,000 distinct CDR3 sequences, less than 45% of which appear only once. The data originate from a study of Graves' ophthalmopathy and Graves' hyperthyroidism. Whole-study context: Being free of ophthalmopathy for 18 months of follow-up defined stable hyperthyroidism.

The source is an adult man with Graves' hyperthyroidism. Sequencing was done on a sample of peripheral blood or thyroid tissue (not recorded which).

The CDR3 nucleotides read TGTGCCAGCAGTCTTTCTACAAGCTCTGGAAACACCATATATTTT. Translating gives CASSLSTSSGNTIYF. This chain joins TRBV3-1 and TRBJ1-3; D uncertain. The V end was cut by 6 bases, the J end by 0 bases, with 12 bases between. The CDR3 is 15 residues long. The germline V gene has CDR1 LGHDT and CDR2 YNNKEL (reference sequence).